Each of the 18 T cell receptor beta chains below was sequenced from the same sample in a study of PD-1 blockade in classical Hodgkin lymphoma. Clones were sequenced by immunoSEQ multiplex PCR, and TCRdb holds only the in-frame ones, with some missing. The sample includes 14,000 or so clones, about 83% of them seen just once. Relapse after autologous stem cell transplantation occurred in every patient, and brentuximab vedotin exposure varied. The sequences come from peripheral blood mononuclear cells (PBMCs), collected at baseline. Receptors were obtained from a human donor with classical Hodgkin lymphoma.

The gene calls are TRBV7-8 and TRBJ2-2; TRBD2 aligns across 13 bases. The CDR3 spans 18 residues. V shed 4 bases and J 4 bases; nucleotides not matched to a gene: 9. Looked up from germline, CDR1 is SGHVS and CDR2 is FQNEAQ. Here the CDR3 reads CASSSVLLAGGITGELFF. The CDR3 DNA reads as TGTGCCAGCAGCTCGGTCCTACTAGCGGGGGGGATCACCGGGGAGCTGTTTTTT.

The chain employs TRBV19 and TRBJ2-7; D perhaps matches TRBD2 (6 bases). V dropped 0 bases and J dropped 3 bases, with 12 bases sitting between them. The CDR3 loop spans 15 amino acids. Germline V gene lookup returns CDR1 LNHDA and CDR2 SQIVND (reference sequence). CDR3 in DNA: TGTGCCAGTAGTATAGAACAGCCCGGGGGCTACGAGCAGTACTTC. This gives the protein CASSIEQPGGYEQYF. Full variable domain (missing parts from reference TRBV19 and TRBJ2-7): DGGITQSPKYLFRKEGQNVTLSCEQNLNHDAMYWYRQDPGQGLRLIYYSQIVNDFQKGDIAEGYSVSREKKESFPLTVTSAQKNPTAFYLCASSIEQPGGYEQYFGPGTRLTVT.

This sequence joins TRBV28 and TRBJ2-5; 8 bases match TRBD1. The last part of the DNA fits TRBJ2-7 better; the J call may be wrong. The CDR3 is 15 residues long. CDR1 is MDHEN, CDR2 SYDVKM, per germline. The CDR3 DNA follows: TGTGCCAGCAGTCCCGGGACAGGTTTCTCCTACGAGCAGTACTTC. Its translation is CASSPGTGFSYEQYF.

This chain links TRBV5-1 with TRBJ2-7; 10 positions agree with TRBD1. The end of the DNA is better explained by TRBJ2-5, so the J call may be wrong. This CDR3 comprises 19 residues. CDR1 is SGHRS, CDR2 YFSETQ, per germline. The CDR3 sequence: CASSRQGARLPTSQETQYF. The CDR3 DNA sequence: TGCGCCAGCAGCAGACAGGGGGCCCGACTGCCGACTAGCCAAGAGACCCAGTACTTC.

The gene calls are TRBV28 and TRBJ1-6; 7 bases match TRBD1. Per germline, CDR1 MDHEN and CDR2 SYDVKM. The junction had 4 bases not matched to a gene; V was cut back by 7 bases and J by 7 bases. The CDR3 consists of 13 residues. This chain's CDR3 is CASTGTVNSPLHF. In DNA, the CDR3 is TGTGCCAGCACCGGGACAGTCAATTCACCCCTCCACTTT.

J is TRBJ1-6 and V is TRBV10-3, with unresolved D. V was cut by 6 bases and J by 7 bases, with 10 bases left in between. Germline CDR1 is ENHRY and CDR2 is SYGVKD. The CDR3 has 13 residues. CDR3 sequence reads: CAIRVSDNSPLHF. Written as DNA, the CDR3 is TGTGCCATCAGAGTTTCGGACAATTCACCCCTCCACTTT.

The genes are TRBV27 and TRBJ2-4; no firm D call. With 3 bases removed from V and 0 bases from J, the gap between germline ends came to 6 bases. This CDR3 spans 14 amino acids. Per germline, CDR1 MNHEY and CDR2 SMNVEV (reference sequence). The CDR3 protein is CASSLILAKNIQYF. Written as DNA, the CDR3 is TGTGCCAGCAGTTTGATCCTAGCCAAAAACATTCAGTACTTC.

The rearrangement uses TRBV28 and TRBJ2-1; weak D call: TRBD1 (7 bases). Germline CDR1 and CDR2: MDHEN and SYDVKM. V lost 8 bases, J lost 7 bases, and 15 bases lay in between. The CDR3 is 13 residues long. This CDR3 reads CASRGTVVNEQFF. CDR3 bases: TGTGCCAGCCGCGGGACAGTTGTGAATGAGCAGTTCTTC.

Relative to its sample, this clone is large (0.1 to 1%). CDR3 coding DNA: TGTGCCAGCAGCCAAGGGGGGGCGTATGGCTACACCTTC. It encodes CASSQGGAYGYTF. The chain couples TRBV4-2 to TRBJ1-2, with D perhaps matching TRBD1 (6 bases). Trimming took off 1 base at V and 5 bases at J, with 8 bases between the two ends. CDR1 is LGHNA and CDR2 is YNFKEQ in the germline V gene. CDR3 length equals 13 residues.

Details on this clone: A read error may produce the germline difference seen at one junction end. The chain is built from TRBV7-9 and TRBJ1-2; 7 bases fit TRBD1. CDR1 is SEHNR, CDR2 FQNEAQ, per germline (reference sequence). The CDR3 is made up of 16 amino acids. The CDR3 DNA follows: TGTGCCAGCAGCTTACTCCAGGACAGGAGACTCTATGACTACACCTTC. The encoded protein is CASSLLQDRRLYDYTF. Complete variable domain (other parts from reference TRBV7-9 and TRBJ1-2): DTGVSQNPRHKITKRGQNVTFRCDPISEHNRLYWYRQTLGQGPEFLTYFQNEAQLEKSRLLSDRFSAERPKGSFSTLEIQRTEQGDSAMYLCASSLLQDRRLYDYTFGSGTRLTVV.

The genes are TRBV28 and TRBJ1-3; tentatively, D is TRBD1 (6 bases). The CDR3 has 16 amino acids. CDR1 and CDR2 from the germline V gene are MDHEN and SYDVKM. Trimming took off 3 bases at V and 4 bases at J, with 16 bases between the two ends. The CDR3 sequence is CASSFLGAELGNTIYF. DNA of the CDR3: TGTGCCAGCAGTTTTTTGGGGGCGGAATTAGGAAACACCATATATTTT.

This chain joins TRBV4-1 and TRBJ1-2, with D tentatively TRBD1 (5 bases). The CDR3 is 15 residues long. Deletions cut 3 bases from V and 6 bases from J, with 17 bases between. Per the germline V gene, CDR1 is MGHRA and CDR2 is YSYEKL. The chain's CDR3 is CASSQTAVGSNGYTF. DNA for the CDR3: TGCGCCAGCAGCCAGACAGCCGTAGGTTCCAATGGCTACACCTTC.

The chain is built from TRBV5-4 and TRBJ1-1, with 10 bases matching TRBD1. Germline CDR1 and CDR2: SGHNT and YYREEE (reference sequence). Trimming took 5 bases from V and 3 from J; bases not matched to a gene: 7. The CDR3 extends over 15 amino acids. CDR3 sequence reads: CASSSGDRGYTEAFF. DNA for the CDR3: TGTGCCAGCAGTTCGGGGGACAGGGGTTACACTGAAGCTTTCTTT.

The V call is TRBV4-1, the J call TRBJ2-1; TRBD1 matches 9 bases. The CDR3 has 18 residues. The germline gives CDR1 MGHRA, CDR2 YSYEKL. V lost 0 bases to trimming and J lost 3 bases; unmatched junction nucleotides: 9. This CDR3 is CASSQDRSGQGSYNEQFF. The CDR3 DNA reads TGCGCCAGCAGCCAAGATCGTTCGGGACAGGGTAGCTACAATGAGCAGTTCTTC.

The rearrangement uses TRBV2 and TRBJ1-1, with TRBD1 matching 9 bases. CDR1 is SNHLY and CDR2 is FYNNEI in the germline V gene. The trim removed 7 bases at V and 5 bases at J, leaving 14 bases unmatched. This CDR3 region has 16 residues. The CDR3 is CASKLQGAMRGTEAFF. The CDR3 nucleotides are TGTGCCAGCAAGCTACAGGGGGCGATGCGAGGAACTGAAGCTTTCTTT.

The chain recombines TRBV5-4 with TRBJ2-5; D is possibly TRBD1 (5 bases). V was cut by 0 bases and J by 2 bases, with 14 bases left in between. Germline CDR1 reads SGHNT; CDR2 reads YYREEE (reference sequence). CDR3 length: 16 residues. CDR3 DNA: TGTGCCAGCAGCTTGGACATGATTGACAGTCAAGAGACCCAGTACTTC. Translated: CASSLDMIDSQETQYF.

This clone has only a few counts. The chain couples TRBV5-4 to TRBJ2-2; D is undetermined. V was pared by 1 base and J by 0 bases, with 10 bases between. The V gene's germline CDR1 is SGHNT and CDR2 YYREEE (reference sequence). The CDR3 loop spans 16 amino acids. The CDR3 here is CASSLFLASNTGELFF. CDR3 nucleotides: TGTGCCAGCAGCTTGTTCCTGGCCTCGAACACCGGGGAGCTGTTTTTT.

The rearrangement uses TRBV18 and TRBJ1-2; no definite D call. CDR1 and CDR2 from the germline V gene are KGHSH and LQKENI. V lost 0 bases, J lost 6 bases, and 8 bases lay in between. CDR3 length: 13 amino acids. The CDR3 is CASSPPAGNGYTF. CDR3 DNA sequence: TGTGCCAGCTCACCACCGGCCGGGAATGGCTACACCTTC.